This TCR beta chain comes out of a study of cytomegalovirus exposure and HLA in healthy donors. The V gene lost 5 bases and the J gene lost 0 bases, with 8 bases spanning the gap. The CDR3 spans 13 residues. In germline, CDR1 is LNHNV, CDR2 YYDKDF (reference sequence). Study-level results: Some V segments, TRBV6-2 and TRBV6-3 among them, were indistinguishable and were therefore excluded. Later analysis indicated greater clonal expansion among HLA-associated TCR beta chains than among equally common other chains.

About this clone: What it binds is not known.

Primers included in the PCR were 60 Vbeta and 13 Jbeta primers. Assay: immunoSEQ multiplex PCR; the TCRdb copy retains only in-frame clones and omits some. The sample shows some 130,000 clones, roughly 80% of them seen only once. The source is a woman aged 30 to 39 in good health and CMV-seropositive. The chain is built from TRBV15 and TRBJ2-7, with D tentatively TRBD2 (5 bases). Sequenced sample: PBMCs. The CDR3 reads CATSARGSYEQYF. The CDR3 coding sequence is TGTGCCACCAGCGCTCGGGGCTCCTACGAGCAGTACTTC.